Detailed here is one T cell receptor (beta chain). Antigen unknown. Germline V CDR1 and CDR2: SGHTA, FQGTGA. The CDR3 sequence is 13 residues long. The germline V and J ends were trimmed by 5 bases and 3 bases, with 7 bases remaining between them. Vbeta (60) and Jbeta (13) primers were used in the PCR. Here immunoSEQ multiplex PCR was the method, and the copy in TCRdb shows in-frame clones only, minus some. Of over 200,000 clones in the sample, about 72% were seen once. These data belong to a study of cytomegalovirus exposure and HLA in healthy donors. For the study at large: The early release's HLA-typed donors yielded 78 million or so unique TCRs. The study, taken as a whole, reports: Approximately 18,000 TCR beta sequences were associated with HLA alleles at 0.05 false discovery rate in a later analysis. V- and J-gene trimming in TCR beta was tied to a missense DCLRE1C variant by an analysis performed later. As a later analysis revealed, the rate of TCR association differed by HLA locus, with DRB1 most and HLA-C fewest.

Sequencing was done on a sample of PBMCs. This sequence joins TRBV7-3 and TRBJ2-2; no firm D call. The TCR sequence derives from a male donor in good health and CMV-seronegative. The CDR3 DNA reads as TGTGCCAGCAGCCCCACAGACACCGGGGAGCTGTTTTTT. This sequence encodes CASSPTDTGELFF.